These 2 T cell receptor beta chains came from one sample sequenced in a study of post-analysis software for immune sequencing data. TCR beta cDNA libraries had unique molecular identifiers. TCRdb independently ran MiXCR on the PCR reads; one entry per CDR3 protein. Found here are more than 500,000 distinct CDR3 sequences, less than 40% of them singletons; the top ten hold less than 6%. Findings of the study overall: Relative to controls, patients had about five TRBV segments at higher frequency, with TRBV5-6, TRBV5-1 and TRBV20-1 among these.

Their target antigens are unknown. Sequencing was performed on blood. These receptors originate from a girl aged 2 to 17 with multiple sclerosis.

The chain carries TRBV7-2 and TRBJ2-1; D remains ambiguous. This CDR3 has 18 amino acids. Germline loops: CDR1 SGHTA, CDR2 FQGNSA. The V and J ends lost 0 bases and 3 bases respectively, with 18 bases between them. The CDR3 DNA follows: TGTGCCAGCAGCTTAGCGCGGATTTTAGCTTTGGACTACAATGAGCAGTTCTTC. Its protein product is CASSLARILALDYNEQFF.

This clonotype was seen more than once but under ten times. V usage is TRBV24-1 and J usage is TRBJ1-1, with D tentatively TRBD1 (6 bases). V was clipped by 7 bases and J by 1 base, with 9 bases between them. Germline values: CDR1 KGHDR, CDR2 SFDVKD. There are 13 residues in the CDR3. This chain's CDR3 is CATRETGNTEAFF. The CDR3 coding sequence is TGTGCCACCAGAGAGACAGGGAACACTGAAGCTTTCTTT.